The present entry profiles one T cell receptor beta chain with its context. This record comes from a study of blood T cell repertoires in COVID-19. Repertoires were generated with immunoSEQ multiplex PCR, while TCRdb's copy carries only in-frame clones and drops some. This sample has some 150,000 clones; roughly 84% occur once, and the top ten carry roughly 5.7%. The CDR3 consists of 16 residues. Germline lookup yields CDR1 SGDLS and CDR2 YYNGEE. With V trimmed by 2 bases and J by 5 bases, 10 bases remained unmatched. This clonotype was sampled from a woman in her forties or fifties who had been exposed to COVID-19. Sample: PBMCs or T cells enriched from blood (not recorded which). The chain has TRBV9 and TRBJ2-3; TRBD2 matches 8 bases. For the CDR3, the DNA is TGTGCCAGCAGCGTCTCTAGCGGGCGATTACAAGATACGCAGTATTTT. Translated, it gives CASSVSSGRLQDTQYF. Full variable domain (remainder filled in from reference TRBV9 and TRBJ2-3): DSGVTQTPKHLITATGQRVTLRCSPRSGDLSVYWYQQSLDQGLQFLIQYYNGEERAKGNILERFSAQQFPDLHSELNLSSLELGDSALYFCASSVSSGRLQDTQYFGPGTRLTVL.